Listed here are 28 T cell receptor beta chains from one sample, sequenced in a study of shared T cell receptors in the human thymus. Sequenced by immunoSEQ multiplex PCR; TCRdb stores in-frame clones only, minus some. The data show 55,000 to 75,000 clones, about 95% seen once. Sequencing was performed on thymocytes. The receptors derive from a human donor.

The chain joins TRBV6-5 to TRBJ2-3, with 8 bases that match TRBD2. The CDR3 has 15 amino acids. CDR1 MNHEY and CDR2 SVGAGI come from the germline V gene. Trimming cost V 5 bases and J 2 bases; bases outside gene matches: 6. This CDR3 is CASSGIAGFTDTQYF. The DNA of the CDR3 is TGTGCCAGCAGTGGCATAGCGGGATTCACAGATACGCAGTATTTT.

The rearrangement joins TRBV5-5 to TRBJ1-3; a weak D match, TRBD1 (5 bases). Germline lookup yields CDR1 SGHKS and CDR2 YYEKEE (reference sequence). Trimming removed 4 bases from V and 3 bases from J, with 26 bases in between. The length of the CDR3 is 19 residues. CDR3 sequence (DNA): TGTGCCAGCAGCCATCACAGTACCTTTCAGGGTAGGGGTGGAAACACCATATATTTT. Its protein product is CASSHHSTFQGRGGNTIYF.

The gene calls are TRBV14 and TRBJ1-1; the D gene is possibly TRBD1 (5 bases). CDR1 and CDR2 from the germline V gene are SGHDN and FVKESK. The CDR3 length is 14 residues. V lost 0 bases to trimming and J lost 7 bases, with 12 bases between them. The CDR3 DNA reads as TGTGCCAGCAGCCAAGAGGGGCAGGGATGTGAAGCTTTCTTT. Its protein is CASSQEGQGCEAFF.

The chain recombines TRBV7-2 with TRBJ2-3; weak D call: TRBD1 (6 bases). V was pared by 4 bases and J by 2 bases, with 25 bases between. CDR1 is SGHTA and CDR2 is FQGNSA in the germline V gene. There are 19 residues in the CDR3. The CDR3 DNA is TGTGCCAGCAGCTCACCCAGGGGTCTCCGCCGTCCCATCACAGATACGCAGTATTTT. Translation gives CASSSPRGLRRPITDTQYF.

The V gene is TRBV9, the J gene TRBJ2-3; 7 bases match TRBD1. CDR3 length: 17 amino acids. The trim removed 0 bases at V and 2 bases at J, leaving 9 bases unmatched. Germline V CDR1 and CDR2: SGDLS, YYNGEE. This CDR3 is CASSVAGQALVTDTQYF. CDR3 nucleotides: TGTGCCAGCAGCGTAGCTGGACAGGCCCTGGTCACAGATACGCAGTATTTT. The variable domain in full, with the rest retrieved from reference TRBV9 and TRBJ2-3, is DSGVTQTPKHLITATGQRVTLRCSPRSGDLSVYWYQQSLDQGLQFLIQYYNGEERAKGNILERFSAQQFPDLHSELNLSSLELGDSALYFCASSVAGQALVTDTQYFGPGTRLTVL.

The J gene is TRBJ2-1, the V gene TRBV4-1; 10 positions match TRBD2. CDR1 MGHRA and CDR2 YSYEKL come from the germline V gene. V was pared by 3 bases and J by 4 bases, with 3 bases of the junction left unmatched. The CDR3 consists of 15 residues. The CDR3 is CASSQRTSGYNEQFF. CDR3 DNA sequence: TGCGCCAGCAGCCAGAGGACTAGCGGTTACAATGAGCAGTTCTTC.

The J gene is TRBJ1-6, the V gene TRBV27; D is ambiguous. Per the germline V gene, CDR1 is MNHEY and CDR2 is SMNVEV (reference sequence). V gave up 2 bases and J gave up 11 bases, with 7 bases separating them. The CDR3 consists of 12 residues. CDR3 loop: CASSLPEAPLHF. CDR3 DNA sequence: TGTGCCAGCAGTTTACCAGAGGCACCCCTCCACTTT.

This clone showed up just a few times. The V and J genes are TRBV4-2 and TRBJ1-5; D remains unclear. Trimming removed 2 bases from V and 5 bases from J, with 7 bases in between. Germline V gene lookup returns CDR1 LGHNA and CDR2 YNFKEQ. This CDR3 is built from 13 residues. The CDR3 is CASSQTVHQPQHF. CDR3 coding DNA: TGTGCCAGCAGCCAAACGGTTCATCAGCCCCAGCATTTT.

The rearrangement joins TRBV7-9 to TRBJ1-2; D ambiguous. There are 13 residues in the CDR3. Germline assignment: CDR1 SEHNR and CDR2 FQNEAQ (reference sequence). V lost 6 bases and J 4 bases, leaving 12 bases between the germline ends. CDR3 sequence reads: CASSCRAGYGYTF. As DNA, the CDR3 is TGTGCCAGCAGTTGCCGGGCGGGCTATGGCTACACCTTC. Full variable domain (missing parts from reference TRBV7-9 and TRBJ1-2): DTGVSQNPRHKITKRGQNVTFRCDPISEHNRLYWYRQTLGQGPEFLTYFQNEAQLEKSRLLSDRFSAERPKGSFSTLEIQRTEQGDSAMYLCASSCRAGYGYTFGSGTRLTVV.

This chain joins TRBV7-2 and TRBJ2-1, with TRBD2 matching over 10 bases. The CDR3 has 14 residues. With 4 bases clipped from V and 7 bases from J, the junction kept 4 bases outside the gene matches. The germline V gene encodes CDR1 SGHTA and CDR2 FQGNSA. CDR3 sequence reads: CASSSQRGGNEQFF. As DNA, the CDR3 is TGTGCCAGCAGCTCCCAGCGGGGGGGGAATGAGCAGTTCTTC. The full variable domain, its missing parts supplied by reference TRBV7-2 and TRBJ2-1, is GAGVSQSPSNKVTEKGKDVELRCDPISGHTALYWYRQSLGQGLEFLIYFQGNSAPDKSGLPSDRFSAERTGGSVSTLTIQRTQQEDSAVYLCASSSQRGGNEQFFGPGTRLTVL.

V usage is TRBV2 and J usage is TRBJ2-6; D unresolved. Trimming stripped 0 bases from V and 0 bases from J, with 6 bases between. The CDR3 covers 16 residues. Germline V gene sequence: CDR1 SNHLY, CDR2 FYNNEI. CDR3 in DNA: TGTGCCAGCAGTGAAGCGCCAGTCTCTGGGGCCAACGTCCTGACTTTC. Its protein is CASSEAPVSGANVLTF.

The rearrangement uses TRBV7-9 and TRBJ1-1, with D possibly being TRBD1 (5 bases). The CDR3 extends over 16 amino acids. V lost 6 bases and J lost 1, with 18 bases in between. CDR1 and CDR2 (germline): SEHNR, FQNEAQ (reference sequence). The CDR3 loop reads CASSSSSGRANTEAFF. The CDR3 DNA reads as TGTGCCAGCAGTTCCTCTAGCGGCAGGGCGAACACTGAAGCTTTCTTT.

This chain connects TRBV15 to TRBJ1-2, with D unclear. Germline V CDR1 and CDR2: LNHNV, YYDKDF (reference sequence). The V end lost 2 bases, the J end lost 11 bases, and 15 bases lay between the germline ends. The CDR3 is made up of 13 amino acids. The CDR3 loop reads CATSRSLFSRYTF. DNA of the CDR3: TGTGCCACCAGCAGATCGCTTTTTAGTAGGTACACCTTC.

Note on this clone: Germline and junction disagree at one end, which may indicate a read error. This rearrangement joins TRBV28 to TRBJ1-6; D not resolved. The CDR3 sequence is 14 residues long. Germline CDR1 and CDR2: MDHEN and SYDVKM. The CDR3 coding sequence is TGTGCCAGCAGTTATGGGTCCTGTAATTCACCCCTCCACTTT. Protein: CASSYGSCNSPLHF.

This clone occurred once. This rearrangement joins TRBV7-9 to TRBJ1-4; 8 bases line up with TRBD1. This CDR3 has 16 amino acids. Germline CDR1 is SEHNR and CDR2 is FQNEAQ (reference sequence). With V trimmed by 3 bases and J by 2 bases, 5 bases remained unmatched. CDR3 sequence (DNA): TGTGCCAGCAGCTTGATCAGGGGGCCGACTAATGAAAAACTGTTTTTT. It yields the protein CASSLIRGPTNEKLFF.

The CDR3 loop is CASSGPRPGPKNYGYTF. In DNA form, the CDR3 reads TGTGCCAGCAGTGGCCCTCGACCGGGACCGAAAAACTATGGCTACACCTTC. The J gene is TRBJ1-2, the V gene TRBV25-1, with a possible D match to TRBD1 (5 bases). Germline V lookup: CDR1 MGHDK, CDR2 SYGVNS. Trimming took 4 bases from V and 2 from J, leaving 20 bases between them. The CDR3 covers 17 residues.

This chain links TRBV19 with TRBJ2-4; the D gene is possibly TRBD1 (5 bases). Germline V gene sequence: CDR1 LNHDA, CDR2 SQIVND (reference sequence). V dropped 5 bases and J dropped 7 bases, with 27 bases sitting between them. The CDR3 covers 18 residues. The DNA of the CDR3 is TGTGCCAGTAGTCCACAACGGGTGGGTGGGGCTGCCCAGAACATTCAGTACTTC. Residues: CASSPQRVGGAAQNIQYF. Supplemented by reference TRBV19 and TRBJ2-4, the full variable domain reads DGGITQSPKYLFRKEGQNVTLSCEQNLNHDAMYWYRQDPGQGLRLIYYSQIVNDFQKGDIAEGYSVSREKKESFPLTVTSAQKNPTAFYLCASSPQRVGGAAQNIQYFGAGTRLSVL.

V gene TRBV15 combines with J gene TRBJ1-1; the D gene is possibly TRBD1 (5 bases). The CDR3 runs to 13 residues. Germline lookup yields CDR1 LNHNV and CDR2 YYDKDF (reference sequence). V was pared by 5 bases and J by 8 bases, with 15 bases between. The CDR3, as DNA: TGTGCCACCAGCCAAGAGGTTGGGGGGGAAGCTTTCTTT. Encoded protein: CATSQEVGGEAFF.

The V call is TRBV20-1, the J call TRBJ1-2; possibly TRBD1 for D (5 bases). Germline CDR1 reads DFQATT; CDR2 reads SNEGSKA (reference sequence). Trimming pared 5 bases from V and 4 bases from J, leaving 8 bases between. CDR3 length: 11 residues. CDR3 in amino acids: CSAYDSYGYTF. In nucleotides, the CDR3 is TGCAGTGCTTACGACAGCTATGGCTACACCTTC.

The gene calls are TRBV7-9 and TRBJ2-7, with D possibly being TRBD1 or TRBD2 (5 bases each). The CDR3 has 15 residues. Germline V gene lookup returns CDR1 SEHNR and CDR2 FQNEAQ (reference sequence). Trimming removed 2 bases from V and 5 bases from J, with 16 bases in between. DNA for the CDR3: TGTGCCAGCAGCTTACCGGGACGGCCAAGCAACGAGCAGTACTTC. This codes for CASSLPGRPSNEQYF.

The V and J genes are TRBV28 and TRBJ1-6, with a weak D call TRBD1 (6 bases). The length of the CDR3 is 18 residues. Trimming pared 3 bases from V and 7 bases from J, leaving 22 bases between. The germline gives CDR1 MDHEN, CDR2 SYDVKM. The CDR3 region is CASSLPGVGGARNSPLHF. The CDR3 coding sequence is TGTGCCAGCAGTTTGCCTGGGGTGGGGGGCGCAAGGAATTCACCCCTCCACTTT.

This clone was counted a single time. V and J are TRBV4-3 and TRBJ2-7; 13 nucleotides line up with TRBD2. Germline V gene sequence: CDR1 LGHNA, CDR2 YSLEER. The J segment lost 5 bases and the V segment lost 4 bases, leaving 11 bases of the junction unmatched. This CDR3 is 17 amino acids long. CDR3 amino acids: CASSLFAGTSGEDEQYF. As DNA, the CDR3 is TGCGCCAGCAGCCTTTTCGCCGGGACTAGCGGGGAGGACGAGCAGTACTTC.

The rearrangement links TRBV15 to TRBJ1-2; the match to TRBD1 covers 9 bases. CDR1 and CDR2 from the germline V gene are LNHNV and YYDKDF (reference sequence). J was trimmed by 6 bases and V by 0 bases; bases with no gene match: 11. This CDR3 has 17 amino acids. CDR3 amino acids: CATSRDAAGQGIDGYTF. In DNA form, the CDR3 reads TGTGCCACCAGCAGAGATGCCGCGGGACAGGGTATCGATGGCTACACCTTC.

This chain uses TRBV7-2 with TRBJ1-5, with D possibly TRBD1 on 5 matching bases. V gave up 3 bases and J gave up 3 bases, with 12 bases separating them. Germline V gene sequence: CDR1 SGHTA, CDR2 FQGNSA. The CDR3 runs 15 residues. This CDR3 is CASSFGPRDNQPQHF. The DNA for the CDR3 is TGTGCCAGCAGCTTTGGGCCCAGGGACAATCAGCCCCAGCATTTT.

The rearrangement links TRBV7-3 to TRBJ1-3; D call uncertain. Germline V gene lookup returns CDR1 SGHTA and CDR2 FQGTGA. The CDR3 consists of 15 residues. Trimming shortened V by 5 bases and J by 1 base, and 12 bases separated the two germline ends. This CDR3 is CASSEKPGSGNTIYF. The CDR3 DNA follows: TGTGCCAGCAGCGAAAAGCCGGGTTCTGGAAACACCATATATTTT.

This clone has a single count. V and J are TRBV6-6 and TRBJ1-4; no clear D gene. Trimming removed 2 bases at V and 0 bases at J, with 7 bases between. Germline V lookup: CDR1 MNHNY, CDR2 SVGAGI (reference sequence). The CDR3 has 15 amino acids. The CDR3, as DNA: TGTGCCAGCAGTTACGGCGGAGCAACTAATGAAAAACTGTTTTTT. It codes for CASSYGGATNEKLFF.

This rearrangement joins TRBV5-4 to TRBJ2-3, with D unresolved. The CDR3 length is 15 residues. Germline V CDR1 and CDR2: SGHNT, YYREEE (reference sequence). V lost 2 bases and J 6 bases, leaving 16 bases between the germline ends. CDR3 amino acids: CASSLDSNVQDTQYF. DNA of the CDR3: TGTGCCAGCAGCTTAGACTCGAATGTGCAGGATACGCAGTATTTT.

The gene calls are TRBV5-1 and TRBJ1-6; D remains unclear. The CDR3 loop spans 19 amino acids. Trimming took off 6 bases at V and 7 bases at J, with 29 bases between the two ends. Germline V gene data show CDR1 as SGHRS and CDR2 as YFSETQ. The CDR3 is CASTPHPRQHPRENSPLHF. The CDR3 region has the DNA TGCGCCAGCACCCCACACCCAAGACAACATCCGCGTGAAAATTCACCCCTCCACTTT.